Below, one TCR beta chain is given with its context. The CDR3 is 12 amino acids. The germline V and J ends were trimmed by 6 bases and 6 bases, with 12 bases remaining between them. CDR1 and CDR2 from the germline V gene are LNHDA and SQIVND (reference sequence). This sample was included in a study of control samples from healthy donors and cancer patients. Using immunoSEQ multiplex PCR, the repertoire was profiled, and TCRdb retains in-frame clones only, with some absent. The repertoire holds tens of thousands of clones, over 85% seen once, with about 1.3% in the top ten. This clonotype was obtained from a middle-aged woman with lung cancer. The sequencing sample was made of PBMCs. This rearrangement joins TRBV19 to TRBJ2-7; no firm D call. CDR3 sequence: CASRNGWAEQYF. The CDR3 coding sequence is TGTGCCAGTAGAAATGGGTGGGCCGAGCAGTACTTC.